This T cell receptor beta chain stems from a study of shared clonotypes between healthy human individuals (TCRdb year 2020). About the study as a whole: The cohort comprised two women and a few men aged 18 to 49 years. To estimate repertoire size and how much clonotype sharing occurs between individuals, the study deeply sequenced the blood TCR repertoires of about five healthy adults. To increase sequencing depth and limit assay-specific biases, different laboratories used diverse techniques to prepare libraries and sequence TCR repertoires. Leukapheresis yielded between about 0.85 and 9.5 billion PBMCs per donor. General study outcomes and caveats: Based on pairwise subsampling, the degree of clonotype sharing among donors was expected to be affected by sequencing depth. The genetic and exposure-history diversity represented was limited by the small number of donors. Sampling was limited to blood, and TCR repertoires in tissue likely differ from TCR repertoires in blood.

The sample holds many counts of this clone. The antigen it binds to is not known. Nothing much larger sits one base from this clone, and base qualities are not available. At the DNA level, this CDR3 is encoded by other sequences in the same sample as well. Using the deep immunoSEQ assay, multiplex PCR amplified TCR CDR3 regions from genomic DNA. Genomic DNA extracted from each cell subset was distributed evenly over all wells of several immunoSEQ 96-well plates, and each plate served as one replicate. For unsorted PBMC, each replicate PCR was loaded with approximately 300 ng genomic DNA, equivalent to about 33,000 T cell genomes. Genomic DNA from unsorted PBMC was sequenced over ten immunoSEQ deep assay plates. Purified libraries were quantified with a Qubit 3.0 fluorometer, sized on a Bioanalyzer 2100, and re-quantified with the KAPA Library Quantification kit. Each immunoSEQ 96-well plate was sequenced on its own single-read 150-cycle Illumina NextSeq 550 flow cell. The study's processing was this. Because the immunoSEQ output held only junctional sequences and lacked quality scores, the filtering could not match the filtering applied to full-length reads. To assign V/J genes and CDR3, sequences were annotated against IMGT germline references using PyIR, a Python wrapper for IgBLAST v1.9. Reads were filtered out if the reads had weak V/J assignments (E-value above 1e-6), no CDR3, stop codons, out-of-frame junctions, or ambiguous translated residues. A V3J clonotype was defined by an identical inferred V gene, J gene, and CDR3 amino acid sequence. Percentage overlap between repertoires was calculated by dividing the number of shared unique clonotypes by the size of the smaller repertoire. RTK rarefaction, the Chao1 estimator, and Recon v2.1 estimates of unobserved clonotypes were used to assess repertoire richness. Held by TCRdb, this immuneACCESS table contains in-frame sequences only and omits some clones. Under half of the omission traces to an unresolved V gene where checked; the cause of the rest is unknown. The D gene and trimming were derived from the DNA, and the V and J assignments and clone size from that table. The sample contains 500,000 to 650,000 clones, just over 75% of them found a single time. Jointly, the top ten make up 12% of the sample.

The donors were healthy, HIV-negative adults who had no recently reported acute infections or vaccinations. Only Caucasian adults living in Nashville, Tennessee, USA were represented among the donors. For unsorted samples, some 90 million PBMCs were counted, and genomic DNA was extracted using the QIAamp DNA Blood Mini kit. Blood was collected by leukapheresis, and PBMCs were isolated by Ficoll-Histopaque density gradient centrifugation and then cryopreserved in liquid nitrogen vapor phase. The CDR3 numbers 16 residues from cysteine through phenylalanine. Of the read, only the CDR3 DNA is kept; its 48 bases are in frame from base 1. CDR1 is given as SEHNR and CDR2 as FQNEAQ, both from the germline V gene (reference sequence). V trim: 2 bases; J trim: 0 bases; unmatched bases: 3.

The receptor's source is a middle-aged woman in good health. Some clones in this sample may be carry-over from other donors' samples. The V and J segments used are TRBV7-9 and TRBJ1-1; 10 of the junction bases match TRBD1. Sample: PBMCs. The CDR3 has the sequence CASSLRTGGMNTEAFF. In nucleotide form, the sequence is TGTGCCAGCAGCTTACGGACAGGGGGGATGAACACTGAAGCTTTCTTT.